These T cell receptor beta chains were read from a single sample in a study of shared clonotypes between healthy human individuals. Sequencing was performed with immunoSEQ multiplex PCR; in TCRdb, only in-frame clones are kept and a portion is missing. This sample has under 600,000 clones; around 78% occur once, and the top ten carry 12%. Sequences were obtained from PBMCs. The receptors come from a woman aged 35 to 49 in good health. Some clones in this sample may be carry-over from other donors' samples. Each CDR3 is given with its conserved first and last residue.

TRBJ2-7	TRBV5-4	CASSKLAGSYGQYF
TRBJ2-7	TRBV9	CASSVEGSPSYEQYF
TRBJ2-7	TRBV6-1	CASRDRRYEQYF
TRBJ2-7	TRBV19	CASSPQVSSYEQYF
TRBJ1-4	TRBV6-5	CASSSGTGDEKLFF
TRBJ1-1	TRBV2	CASSGNRGDTEAFF
TRBJ1-5	TRBV6-5	CASRLGVGQPQHF
TRBJ2-2	TRBV2	CASSPVLTGELFF
TRBJ1-1	TRBV5-1	CASSLGGIGTEAFF
TRBJ2-2	TRBV5-1	CASTQGAHTGELFF
TRBJ1-3	TRBV9	CASRPHSGNTIYF
TRBJ2-1	TRBV4-1	CASSQKGLAGHNEQFF
TRBJ1-5	TRBV6-6	CASSYFRGAVQPQHF
TRBJ1-1	TRBV5-6	CASSLAPRDTEAFF
TRBJ1-2	TRBV19	CASSIGTGANYGYTF
TRBJ1-1	TRBV23-1	CASSHPGGVWDIHTEAFF
TRBJ2-7	TRBV13	CASSSPGLAYEQYF
TRBJ2-7	TRBV7-6	CASSLGTSGEQYF
TRBJ2-7	TRBV7-3	CASSLGHNEQYF
TRBJ1-5	TRBV28	CASISGSLLNQPQHF
TRBJ2-1	TRBV5-6	CASSLGGGEQFF
TRBJ2-1	TRBV6-1	CASGLNNEQFF
TRBJ2-1	TRBV6-1	CASSEDWASGRALVVHEQFF
TRBJ2-5	TRBV7-2	CASSPGRASGRWETQYF
TRBJ1-4	TRBV30	CAWDRGLLRTNEKLFF
TRBJ2-1	TRBV15	CATSRVGSPYNEQFF
TRBJ2-7	TRBV7-2	CASSLAGGSYEQYF
TRBJ1-2	TRBV2	CASTPGRGSLGGYTF
TRBJ2-1	TRBV10-3	CAISESGSGSINEQFF
TRBJ2-7	TRBV10-3	CAISDGDRRMYEQYF
TRBJ2-7	TRBV11-2	CASSFYRGTYEQYF
TRBJ1-2	TRBV7-5	CASSLATGYYGYTF
TRBJ2-1	TRBV19	CASSIRRDSEVRFF
TRBJ2-3	TRBV5-1	CASSLAAGSSTDTQYF
TRBJ1-5	TRBV29-1	CSVAGQDSNQPQHF
TRBJ2-1	TRBV9	CASSDKVTVSSYNEQFF
TRBJ1-2	TRBV10-3	CAISKDSLSYGYTF
TRBJ1-1	TRBV30	CAYKTNTEAFF
TRBJ1-1	TRBV7-6	CASSLNPQGTRGTEAFF